This T cell receptor (beta chain) was obtained from a study of T-cell reconstitution after alpha-beta-depleted transplantation in children. Molecular barcoding with unique molecular identifiers was used for the TCRbeta library. TCRdb passed the PCR reads through MiXCR, listing each CDR3 protein once. The profile covers 130,000 to 150,000 distinct CDR3 sequences, with around 8.5% appearing a single time and around 18% taken by the ten largest. Whole-study results and caveats: TCRbeta diversity was high at day 60 in some patients (a result of surviving recipient T cells and thymic progenitors). Expanded clones from the graft, numbering several hundred, reportedly supplied alpha-beta T cells about two months after transplant. By one year post-transplant, T-cell counts and diversity largely arose from T cells that were newly produced.

The CDR3 contains 14 residues. This clonotype has a count of ten or more. Antigen specificity is unknown. The specimen comprised PBMCs, mostly from graft donor cells, sampled 180 days after TCRalphabeta/CD19-depleted stem cell transplant. The chain is built from TRBV21-1 and TRBJ2-1; the DNA was not compared with TRBD2, the D call given in the table. TRBV21-1 is listed as a pseudogene. The TCR originated in a female patient aged 2 to 10 who had a stem cell transplant for congenital amegakaryocytic thrombocytopenia, so the T cells may come from the graft donor. CDR3 bases: TGTGCCAGCAGCGTCGGCAGGGACTACAATGAGCAGTTCTTC. Translating it yields CASSVGRDYNEQFF.